This entry is about one TCR beta chain. Its antigen is currently unknown. CDR1 and CDR2 from the germline V gene are LGHNT and FRNRAP. V shed 2 bases and J shed 0 bases, with 11 bases lying between them. The CDR3 length is 16 residues. These data are taken from a study of T-cell reconstitution after alpha-beta-depleted transplantation in children. Study-wide results and caveats: It was surviving recipient T cells and thymic progenitors that gave some patients high TCRbeta diversity at day 60. Among T cells one year after transplant, newly produced cells accounted for most counts and diversity. Roughly two months post-transplant, alpha-beta T cells reportedly originated from several hundred graft clones that had expanded.

The TCRbeta library was prepared with unique molecular identifiers. TCRdb analysed the PCR reads with MiXCR anew, one entry per CDR3 protein. The table lists more than 400,000 distinct CDR3 sequences, roughly an eighth of them singletons. This TCR was sampled from a female patient aged 2-10 years who had a stem cell transplant for aplastic anemia, so the T cells may come from the graft donor. Sequencing used PBMCs, mostly from graft donor cells, obtained 180 days after TCRalphabeta/CD19-depleted stem cell transplant. The chain couples TRBV12-5 to TRBJ2-1; D remains ambiguous. Written as DNA, the CDR3 is TGTGCTAGTGGTTTGCGGCTCTCGAGCTCCTACAATGAGCAGTTCTTC. This sequence encodes CASGLRLSSSYNEQFF.